Included here is one T cell receptor (beta chain) sequence, with context. This clone was recorded once. Its antigen is not yet known. No clone much larger than this one lies a single base away; base qualities are absent. TCRbeta CDR3 regions were amplified from genomic DNA by means of the immunoSEQ Assay, a bias-controlled multiplex PCR. The authors processed their data as follows. The number of nucleated cells in each sample was estimated from the amplification of reference gene primers within the assay. To quantify the absolute abundance of each unique TCRbeta CDR3 rearrangement, sequence reads were collapsed and filtered. For each sample, productive Simpson clonality was calculated by taking the square root of Simpson's diversity index across productive rearrangements. The immuneACCESS repertoire file appears here via TCRdb, limited to in-frame rearrangements. These files lack a portion of the clones; in checked studies, under half of the deficit traces to unresolved V genes, and the cause of the others is not known. V and J calls and clone size come straight from that table; D and trimming were deduced from the DNA. A total of fewer than 150,000 clones appear in this sample, about four fifths of them only once. In total, the top ten clones hold roughly 13% of the sample.

The germline V gene (reference sequence) specifies LNHDA as CDR1 and SQIVND as CDR2. The CDR3 goes from the cysteine to the phenylalanine over 12 residues. Only the CDR3 DNA is retained, 36 bases long and in frame from the first base. V is pruned by 9 bases and J by 6 bases, leaving 2 bases of the junction without a gene match. This record belongs to a study of blood T cell repertoires in COVID-19 (dated by TCRdb to about 2020). At the level of the whole study: The collaborator samples originated in the United States, Italy and Spain and spanned the acute and convalescent phases of COVID-19. The material from the prospective study consisted of cDNA or gDNA derived from T cells, B-cell-depleted T cells, or PBMCs. Where available, HLA class I and class II types were obtained from metadata supplied by the sample provider rather than from assay-based typing. Subjects who had been exposed to COVID-19, were actively infected with it, or had recovered from it provided the deeply sampled blood TCRbeta repertoires that made up the dataset. The samples were drawn from two sources: the first 160 participants of the ongoing ImmuneRACE study, and 1,254 subjects contributed by 6 global collaborators. A de-identified subject ID, COVID-19 status, age in years and sex were almost always included in the sample metadata. A freely available public database, intended as a resource for researchers studying the immune response to SARS-CoV-2, is where the repertoires were released.

Collaborating institutions collected whole blood in K2EDTA tubes following their own protocols. For TCRbeta analysis, collaborators shipped samples in one of three forms: frozen whole blood, isolated PBMCs, or DNA extracted from either of those sample types. What the research found in general, with its limitations: The quantity of clinical and demographic metadata differed by source and by participant and was supplied without curation.

This sequence was found in a human donor in a cohort sampled during active COVID-19. Sequenced material: peripheral blood. The chain joins TRBV19 to TRBJ1-6; 7 junctional bases match TRBD1. The DNA sequence is given as TGTGCCAGCGGACAGGTTAATTCACCCCTCCACTTT. Its protein product is CASGQVNSPLHF.